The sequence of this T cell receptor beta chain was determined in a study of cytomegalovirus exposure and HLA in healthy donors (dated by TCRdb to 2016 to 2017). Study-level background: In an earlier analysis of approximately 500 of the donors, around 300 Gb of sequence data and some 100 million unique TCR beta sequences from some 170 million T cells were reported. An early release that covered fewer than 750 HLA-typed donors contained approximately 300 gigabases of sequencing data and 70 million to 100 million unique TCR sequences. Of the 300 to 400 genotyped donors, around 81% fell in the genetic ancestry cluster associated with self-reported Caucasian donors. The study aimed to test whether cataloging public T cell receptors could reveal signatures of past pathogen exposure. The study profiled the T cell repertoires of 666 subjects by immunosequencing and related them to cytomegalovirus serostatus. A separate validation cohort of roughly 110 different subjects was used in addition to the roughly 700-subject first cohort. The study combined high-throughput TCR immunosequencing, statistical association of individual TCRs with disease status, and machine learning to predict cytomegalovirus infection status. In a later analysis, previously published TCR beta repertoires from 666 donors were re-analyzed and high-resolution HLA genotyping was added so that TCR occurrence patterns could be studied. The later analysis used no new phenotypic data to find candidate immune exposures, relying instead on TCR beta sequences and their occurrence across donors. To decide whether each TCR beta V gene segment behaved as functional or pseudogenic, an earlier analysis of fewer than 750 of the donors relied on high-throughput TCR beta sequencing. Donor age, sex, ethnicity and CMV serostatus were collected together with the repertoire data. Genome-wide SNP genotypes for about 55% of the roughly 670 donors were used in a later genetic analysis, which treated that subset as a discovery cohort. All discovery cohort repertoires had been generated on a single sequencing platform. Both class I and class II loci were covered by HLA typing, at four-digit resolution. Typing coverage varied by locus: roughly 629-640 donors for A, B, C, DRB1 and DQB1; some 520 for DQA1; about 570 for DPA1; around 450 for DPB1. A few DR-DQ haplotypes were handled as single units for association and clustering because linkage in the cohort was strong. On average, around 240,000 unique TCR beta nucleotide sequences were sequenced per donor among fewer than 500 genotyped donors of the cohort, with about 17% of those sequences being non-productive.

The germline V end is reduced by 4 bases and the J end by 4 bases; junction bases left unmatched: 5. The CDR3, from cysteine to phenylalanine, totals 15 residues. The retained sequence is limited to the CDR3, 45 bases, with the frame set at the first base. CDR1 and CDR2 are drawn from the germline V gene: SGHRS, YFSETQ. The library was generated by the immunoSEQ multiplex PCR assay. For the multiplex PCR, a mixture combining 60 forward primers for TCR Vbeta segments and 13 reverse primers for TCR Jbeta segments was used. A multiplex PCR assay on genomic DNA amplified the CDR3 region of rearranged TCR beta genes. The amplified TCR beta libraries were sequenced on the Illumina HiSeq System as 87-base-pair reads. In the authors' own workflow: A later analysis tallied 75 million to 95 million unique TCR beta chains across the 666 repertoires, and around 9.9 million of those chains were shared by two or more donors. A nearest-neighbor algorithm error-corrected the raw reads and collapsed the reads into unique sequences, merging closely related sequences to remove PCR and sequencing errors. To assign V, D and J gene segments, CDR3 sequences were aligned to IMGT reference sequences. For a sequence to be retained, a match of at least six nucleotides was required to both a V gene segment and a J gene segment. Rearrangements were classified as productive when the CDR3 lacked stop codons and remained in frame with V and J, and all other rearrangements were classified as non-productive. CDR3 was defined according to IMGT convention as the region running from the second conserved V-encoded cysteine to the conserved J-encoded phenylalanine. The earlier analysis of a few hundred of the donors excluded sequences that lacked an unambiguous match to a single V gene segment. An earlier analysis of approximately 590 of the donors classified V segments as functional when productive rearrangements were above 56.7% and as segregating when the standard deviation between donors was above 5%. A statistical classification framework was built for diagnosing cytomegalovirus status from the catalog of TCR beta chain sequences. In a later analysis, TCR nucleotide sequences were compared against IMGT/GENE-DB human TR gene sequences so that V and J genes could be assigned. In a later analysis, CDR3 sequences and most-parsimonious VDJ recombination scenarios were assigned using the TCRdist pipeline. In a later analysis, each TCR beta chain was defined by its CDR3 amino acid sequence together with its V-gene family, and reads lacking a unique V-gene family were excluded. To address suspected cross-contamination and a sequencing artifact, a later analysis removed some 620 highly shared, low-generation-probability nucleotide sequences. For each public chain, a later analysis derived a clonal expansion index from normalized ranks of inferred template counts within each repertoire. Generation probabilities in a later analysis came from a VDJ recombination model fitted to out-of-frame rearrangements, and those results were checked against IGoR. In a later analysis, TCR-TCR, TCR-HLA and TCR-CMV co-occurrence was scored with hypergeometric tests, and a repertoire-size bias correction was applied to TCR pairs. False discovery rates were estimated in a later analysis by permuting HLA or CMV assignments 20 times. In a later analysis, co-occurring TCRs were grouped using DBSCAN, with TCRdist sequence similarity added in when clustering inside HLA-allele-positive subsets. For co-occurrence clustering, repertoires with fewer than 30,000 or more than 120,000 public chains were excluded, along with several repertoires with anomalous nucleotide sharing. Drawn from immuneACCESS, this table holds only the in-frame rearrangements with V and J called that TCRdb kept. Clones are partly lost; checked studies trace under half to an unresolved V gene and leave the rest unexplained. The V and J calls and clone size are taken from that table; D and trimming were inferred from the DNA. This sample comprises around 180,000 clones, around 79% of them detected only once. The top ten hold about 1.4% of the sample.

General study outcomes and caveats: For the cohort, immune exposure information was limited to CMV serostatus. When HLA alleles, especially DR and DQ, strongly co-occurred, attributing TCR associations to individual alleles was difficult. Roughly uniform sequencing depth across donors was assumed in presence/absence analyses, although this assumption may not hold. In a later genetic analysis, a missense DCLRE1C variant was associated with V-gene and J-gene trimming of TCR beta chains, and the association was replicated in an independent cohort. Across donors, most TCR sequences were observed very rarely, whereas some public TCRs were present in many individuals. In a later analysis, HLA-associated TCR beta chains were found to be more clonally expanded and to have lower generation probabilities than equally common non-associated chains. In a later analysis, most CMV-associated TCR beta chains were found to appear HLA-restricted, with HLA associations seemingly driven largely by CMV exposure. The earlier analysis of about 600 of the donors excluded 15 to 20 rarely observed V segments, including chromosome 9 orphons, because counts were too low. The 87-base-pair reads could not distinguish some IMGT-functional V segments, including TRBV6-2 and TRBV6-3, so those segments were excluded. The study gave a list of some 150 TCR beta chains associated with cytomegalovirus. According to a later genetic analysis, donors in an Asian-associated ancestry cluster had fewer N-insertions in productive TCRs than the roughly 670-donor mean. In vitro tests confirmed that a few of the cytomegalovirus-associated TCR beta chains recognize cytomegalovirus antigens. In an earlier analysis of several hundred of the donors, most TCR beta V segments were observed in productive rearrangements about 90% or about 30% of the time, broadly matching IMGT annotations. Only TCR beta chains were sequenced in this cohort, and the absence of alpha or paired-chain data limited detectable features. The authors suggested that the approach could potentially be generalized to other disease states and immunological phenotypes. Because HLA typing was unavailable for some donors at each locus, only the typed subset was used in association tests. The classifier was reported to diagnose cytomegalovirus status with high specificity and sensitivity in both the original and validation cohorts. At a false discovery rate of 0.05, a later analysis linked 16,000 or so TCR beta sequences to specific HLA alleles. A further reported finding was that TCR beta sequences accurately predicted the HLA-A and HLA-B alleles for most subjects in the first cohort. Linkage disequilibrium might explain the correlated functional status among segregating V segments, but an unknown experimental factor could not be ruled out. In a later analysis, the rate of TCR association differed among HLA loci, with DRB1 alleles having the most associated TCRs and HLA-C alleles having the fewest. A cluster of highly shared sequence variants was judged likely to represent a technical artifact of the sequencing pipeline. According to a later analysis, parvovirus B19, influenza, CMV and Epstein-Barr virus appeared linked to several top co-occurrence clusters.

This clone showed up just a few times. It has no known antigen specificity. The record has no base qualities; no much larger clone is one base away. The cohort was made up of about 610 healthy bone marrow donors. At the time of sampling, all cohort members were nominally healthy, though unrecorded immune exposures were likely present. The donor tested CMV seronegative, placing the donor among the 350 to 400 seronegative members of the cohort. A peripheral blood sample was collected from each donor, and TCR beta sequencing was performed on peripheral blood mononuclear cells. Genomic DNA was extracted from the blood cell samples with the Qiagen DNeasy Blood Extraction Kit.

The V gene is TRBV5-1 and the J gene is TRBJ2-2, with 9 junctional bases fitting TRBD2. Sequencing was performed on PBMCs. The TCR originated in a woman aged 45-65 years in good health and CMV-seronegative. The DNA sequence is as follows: TGCGCCAGCAGCCCGCTTAGCGGGGGCACCGGGGAGCTGTTTTTT. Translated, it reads CASSPLSGGTGELFF.